The T cell receptor (beta chain) described here comes from a study of beta chain features in type 1 diabetes. Study observations and caveats: In all four CD4+ subsets, TCRB CDR3 length was significantly, moderately reduced in type 1 diabetes.

Note on this clone: The antigen remains undetermined.

CDR1 and CDR2 (germline): MGHDK, SYGVNS. The germline V and J ends were trimmed by 2 bases and 7 bases, with 14 bases remaining between them. CDR3 size: 14 residues. TCRB transcripts that were expressed got sequenced, as all of the isolated RNA had been reverse transcribed. Assay used: immunoSEQ multiplex PCR; TCRdb lists only in-frame clones, some missing. The sample yields around 150,000 clones, approximately 8.8% seen once. The clonotype comes from a woman in her thirties with type 1 diabetes. Sequencing was performed on central memory CD4+ T cells from blood. This chain links TRBV25-1 with TRBJ1-2, with D perhaps matching TRBD1 (6 bases). CDR3: CASSEEAGAGGYTF. The CDR3 region has the DNA TGTGCCAGCAGTGAAGAAGCGGGGGCTGGTGGCTACACCTTC.